The 3 T cell receptor beta chains listed next were all sequenced from one sample in a study of regulatory T cells in long-lasting Graves disease. Specified time point: persistent/refractory GD, antithyroid drugs over 5 years with positive TRAb. Construction of the TCR library relied on RNA isolated from PBMCs. Building the TCR beta libraries relied on iRepertoire HTBI primers, and CDR3 regions underwent Arm-PCR. Each CDR3 protein is one row after TCRdb ran MiXCR on the multiplex PCR reads. The sample lists a few hundred thousand distinct CDR3 sequences; 20% to 30% were seen once. Material: peripheral blood mononuclear cells (PBMCs), obtained when the disease was refractory, from a patient treated with antithyroid drugs. These receptors originate from a female donor with Graves disease.

On this clonotype itself: One end of the junction varies from germline; a read error may be responsible. V and J are TRBV14 and TRBJ2-7; 8 bases fit TRBD1. This CDR3 has 17 residues. Germline V gene sequence: CDR1 SGHDN, CDR2 FVKESK. In DNA form, the CDR3 reads TGTGCCAGCAGTCAAGGACGGACAGGGTTGCTAACCTACGAGCAGTACTTC. Residues: CASSQGRTGLLTYEQYF.

Comments on this clonotype: A much larger clone lies one base from this, so it may be a read error. The chain combines TRBV4-2 with TRBJ2-5; D unresolved. This CDR3 spans 12 amino acids. Between the trimmed V and J ends, which lost 3 bases and 7 bases, there was a span of 9 bases. Germline V gene sequence: CDR1 LGHNA, CDR2 YNFKEQ. Written as DNA, the CDR3 is TGTGCCAGCAGCCAGGGGTTGGGGACCCAGTACTTC. Protein product: CASSQGLGTQYF.

The V gene is TRBV20-1, the J gene TRBJ1-6; possibly TRBD1 for D (5 bases). Germline CDR1 DFQATT, CDR2 SNEGSKA (reference sequence). V lost 5 bases and J 4 bases, leaving 12 bases between the germline ends. The length of the CDR3 is 14 residues. CDR3 bases: TGCAGTGCTTCCGGGACCGCATATAATTCACCCCTCCACTTT. Its protein is CSASGTAYNSPLHF.